Listed here is a single T cell receptor (beta chain). The clone's antigen remains unknown. Base qualities are not recorded, but no much larger clone differs from it by a single base. The data derive from a study of graft-versus-host responses after intestinal transplantation (dated by TCRdb to about 2021). For the wider study: Recipients received multivisceral, liver-intestinal, or isolated intestinal transplants. All recipients received anti-thymocyte globulin induction followed by maintenance tacrolimus and steroids for approximately 3 years. After intestinal transplantation, graft-versus-host and host-versus-graft alloreactive T cell clones were followed in the graft, circulation and bone marrow using bulk TCR-beta CDR3 sequencing. Alloreactive clones were identified by sequencing pre-transplant mixed lymphocyte reaction products and comparing them with unstimulated pre-transplant donor and recipient T cells. Of the roughly 23 intestinal transplant recipients enrolled in the cohort, one of whom was a retransplant, a few patients without pretransplant specimens were excluded. Donor T cell macrochimerism was defined as a peak of at least 4% donor T cells among recipient peripheral blood mononuclear cells. Rather than going through the commercial service, samples from a few later patients were sequenced in-house on an Illumina MiSeq and processed with MiXCR. Summary of the overall study and its limitations: GvH clones were detected in recipient bone marrow, and some of these GvH clones were observed earlier in ileal mucosa or blood, consistent with an intestinal mucosal origin. The relatively low number and heterogeneity of intestinal transplant patients limited the conclusions. Early after transplant, declines in HvG clones were associated with peak levels of circulating GvH clones. In patients with donor T cell macrochimerism, the allografts had high GvH to HvG T cell clonal ratios.

The library came from the immunoSEQ multiplex PCR assay. Adaptive Biotechnologies carried out high-throughput TCR-beta CDR3 sequencing of genomic DNA for most patients. As for the authors' bioinformatics: Adaptive's ImmunoSEQ software was the source of the TCR sequencing data for 18 patients, while three other patients were processed with MiXCR and VDJtools. Because the origin of CDR3 nucleotide sequences shared between donor and recipient could not be assigned, those sequences were removed. To count as alloreactive, a clone needed at least 2-fold expansion over unstimulated cells and a minimum CFSE-low frequency of 0.002% (template counts) or 0.001% (read counts). Clones detected in sequenced pre-transplant spleen, lymph node, or MLR CFSE-low populations of the donor or recipient were defined as mappable. Cumulative frequency of alloreactive clones was calculated as a percentage of all sequences weighted by copy number. TCRdb stores this immuneACCESS table with in-frame sequences only. Part of the clones is absent; in the studies checked, under half of the shortfall reflects unresolved V genes, and no reason is known for the rest. V, J and clone size are taken as reported in that table, and D and trimming were inferred from the DNA itself. This sample lists approximately 8,200 clones; around 74% were detected once. In total, the top ten clones hold roughly an eighth of the sample.

Intraepithelial and lamina propria lymphocytes were isolated from graft specimens using dithiothreitol, EDTA incubations and collagenase D digestion. Serial intestinal graft biopsy specimens collected up to 600 days after transplant underwent bulk TCR-beta sequencing. Based on the germline V gene, the CDR1 and CDR2 sequences are MDHEN and SYDVKM. Counted from cysteine to phenylalanine, this CDR3 has 15 amino acids. This entry keeps only the CDR3 DNA: 45 bases, framed from base 1. At the junction V is shortened by 5 bases and J by 0 bases; bases outside the gene matches: 6. The specimen comprised ileum tissue, sampled approximately 220 days after intestinal transplant. This sequence uses TRBV28 and TRBJ2-7, with 8 bases in between that match TRBD2. This sequence was found in a human patient who received an intestinal transplant, so some T cells may come from the graft donor. The CDR3 region has the sequence CASSTLADSSYEQYF. The bases read TGTGCCAGCAGTACACTAGCGGACAGCTCCTACGAGCAGTACTTC.